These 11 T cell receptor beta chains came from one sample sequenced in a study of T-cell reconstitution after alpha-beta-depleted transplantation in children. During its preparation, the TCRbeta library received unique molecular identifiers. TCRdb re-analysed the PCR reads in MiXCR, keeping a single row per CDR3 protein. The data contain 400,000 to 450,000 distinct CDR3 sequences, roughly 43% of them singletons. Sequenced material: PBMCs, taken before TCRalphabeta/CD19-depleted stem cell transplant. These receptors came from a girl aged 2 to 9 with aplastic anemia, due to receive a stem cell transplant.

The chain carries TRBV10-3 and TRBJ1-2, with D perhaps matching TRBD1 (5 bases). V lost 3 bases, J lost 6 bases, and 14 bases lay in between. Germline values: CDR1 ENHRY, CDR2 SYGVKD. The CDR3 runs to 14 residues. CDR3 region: CAISDDGDGDGYTF. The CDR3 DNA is TGTGCCATCAGTGATGATGGGGACGGAGATGGCTACACCTTC.

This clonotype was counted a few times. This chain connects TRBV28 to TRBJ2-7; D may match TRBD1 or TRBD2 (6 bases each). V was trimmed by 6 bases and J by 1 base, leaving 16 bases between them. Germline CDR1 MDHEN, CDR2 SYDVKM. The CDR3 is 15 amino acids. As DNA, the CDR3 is TGTGCCAGCAGCGGGGGCGGCTTCCTTTCCTACGAGCAGTACTTC. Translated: CASSGGGFLSYEQYF. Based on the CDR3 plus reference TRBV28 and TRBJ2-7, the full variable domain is DVKVTQSSRYLVKRTGEKVFLECVQDMDHENMFWYRQDPGLGLRLIYFSYDVKMKEKGDIPEGYSVSREKKERFSLILESASTNQTSMYLCASSGGGFLSYEQYFGPGTRLTVT.

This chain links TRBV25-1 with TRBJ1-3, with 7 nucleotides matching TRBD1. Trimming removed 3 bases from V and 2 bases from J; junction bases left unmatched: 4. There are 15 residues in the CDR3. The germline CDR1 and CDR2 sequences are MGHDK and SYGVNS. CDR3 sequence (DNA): TGTGCCAGCAGTGAGCCGACAGGGACTGGAAACACCATATATTTT. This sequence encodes CASSEPTGTGNTIYF.

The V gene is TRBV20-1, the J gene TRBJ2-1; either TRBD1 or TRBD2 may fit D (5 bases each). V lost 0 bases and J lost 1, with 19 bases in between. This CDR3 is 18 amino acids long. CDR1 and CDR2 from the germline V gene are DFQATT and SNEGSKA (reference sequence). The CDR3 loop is CSARELTEGRGSYNEQFF. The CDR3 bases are TGCAGTGCTAGAGAGTTGACTGAGGGGCGTGGGTCCTACAATGAGCAGTTCTTC.

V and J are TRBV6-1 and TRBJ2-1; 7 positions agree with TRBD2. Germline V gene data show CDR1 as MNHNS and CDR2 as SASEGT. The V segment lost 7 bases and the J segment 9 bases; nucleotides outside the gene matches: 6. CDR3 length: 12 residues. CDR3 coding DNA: TGTGCCAGCAACGAAAGGGAGGGTGAGCAGTTCTTC. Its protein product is CASNEREGEQFF.

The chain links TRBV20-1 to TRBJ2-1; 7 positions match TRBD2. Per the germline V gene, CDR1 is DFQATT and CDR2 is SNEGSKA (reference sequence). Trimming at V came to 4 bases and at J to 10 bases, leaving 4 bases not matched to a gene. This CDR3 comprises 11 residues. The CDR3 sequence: CSATGRGEQFF. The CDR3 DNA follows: TGCAGTGCTACAGGGCGGGGGGAGCAGTTCTTC.

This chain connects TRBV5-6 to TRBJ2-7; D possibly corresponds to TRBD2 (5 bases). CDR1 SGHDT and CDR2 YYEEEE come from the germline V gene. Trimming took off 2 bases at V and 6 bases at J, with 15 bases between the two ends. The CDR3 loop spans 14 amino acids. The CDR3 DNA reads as TGTGCCAGCAGCTTCGCCCTAGCTGGAGCCGAGCAGTACTTC. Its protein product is CASSFALAGAEQYF.

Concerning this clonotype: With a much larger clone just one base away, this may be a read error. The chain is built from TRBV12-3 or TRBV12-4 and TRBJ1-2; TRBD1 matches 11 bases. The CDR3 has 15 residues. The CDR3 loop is CASILSGQGAAGYTF. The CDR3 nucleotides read TGTGCCAGCATTTTATCCGGACAGGGGGCCGCTGGCTACACCTTC.

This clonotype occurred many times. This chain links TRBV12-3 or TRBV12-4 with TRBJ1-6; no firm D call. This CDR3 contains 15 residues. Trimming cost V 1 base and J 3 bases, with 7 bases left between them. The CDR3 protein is CASSLEAVYNSPLHF. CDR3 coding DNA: TGTGCCAGCAGTTTAGAGGCGGTCTATAATTCACCCCTCCACTTT.

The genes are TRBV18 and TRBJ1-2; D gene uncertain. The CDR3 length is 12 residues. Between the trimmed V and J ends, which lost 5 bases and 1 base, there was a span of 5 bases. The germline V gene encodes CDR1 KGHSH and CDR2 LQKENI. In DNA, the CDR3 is TGTGCCAGCTCAGACAATAACTATGGCTACACCTTC. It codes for CASSDNNYGYTF.

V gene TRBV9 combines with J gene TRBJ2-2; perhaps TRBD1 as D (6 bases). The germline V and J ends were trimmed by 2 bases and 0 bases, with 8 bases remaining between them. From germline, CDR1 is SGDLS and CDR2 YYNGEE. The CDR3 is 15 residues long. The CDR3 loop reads CASSVGASNTGELFF. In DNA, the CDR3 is TGTGCCAGCAGCGTGGGGGCTTCGAACACCGGGGAGCTGTTTTTT.